The next 26 T cell receptor beta chains were all read from a single sample in a study of cytotoxic CD8 clonotypes in ibrutinib-treated CLL. TCRdb's copy holds only in-frame clones and misses some; the assay was immunoSEQ multiplex PCR. This sample has 35,000 to 50,000 clones, with about 70% found just once. Here the sequenced sample was PBMCs, taken at disease progression, from a patient treated with ibrutinib. The receptor set was obtained from a human donor with chronic lymphocytic leukemia.

The CDR3 DNA reads as TGTGCCAGCAGTCCCCAGACTCTCTCGTATAACTACGAGCAGTACTTC. It specifies CASSPQTLSYNYEQYF. This sequence joins TRBV27 and TRBJ2-7; D uncertain. V was clipped by 5 bases and J by 3 bases, with 20 bases between them. Germline V gene data show CDR1 as MNHEY and CDR2 as SMNVEV (reference sequence). The CDR3 contains 16 residues.

V and J are TRBV29-1 and TRBJ1-1; D unresolved. The CDR3 consists of 13 residues. Germline CDR1 SQVTM, CDR2 ANQGSEA. V lost 6 bases and J lost 1, with 12 bases in between. For the CDR3, the DNA is TGCAGCGTAAAAAGACACCCGAACACTGAAGCTTTCTTT. Translating it yields CSVKRHPNTEAFF.

The chain uses TRBV14 and TRBJ1-1; TRBD1 is a possible D gene (5 bases). CDR1 and CDR2 from the germline V gene are SGHDN and FVKESK. This CDR3 has 14 residues. The V gene lost 0 bases and the J gene lost 8 bases, with 13 bases spanning the gap. The CDR3 region is CASSQDGPGPEAFF. DNA of the CDR3: TGTGCCAGCAGCCAAGACGGGCCGGGGCCCGAAGCTTTCTTT.

V usage is TRBV2 and J usage is TRBJ1-2; D not certain. This CDR3 contains 17 residues. V was shortened by 2 bases and J by 4 bases, with 20 bases between the two germline ends. Germline assignment: CDR1 SNHLY and CDR2 FYNNEI. This chain's CDR3 is CASSENGERKPSYGYTF. The CDR3 nucleotides are TGTGCCAGCAGTGAAAATGGGGAACGGAAACCTAGCTATGGCTACACCTTC.

This clone was seen more than once but under ten times. This chain links TRBV7-9 with TRBJ2-3; 10 bases fit TRBD2. Trimming took 1 base from V and 4 from J; bases not matched to a gene: 5. The CDR3 runs to 16 residues. Germline V gene data show CDR1 as SEHNR and CDR2 as FQNEAQ (reference sequence). The CDR3 here is CASSLDTAGGADTQYF. The CDR3 nucleotides are TGTGCCAGCAGCTTAGACACAGCGGGAGGGGCAGATACGCAGTATTTT.

V usage is TRBV7-3 and J usage is TRBJ1-2; D perhaps matches TRBD1 (5 bases). Germline V gene sequence: CDR1 SGHTA, CDR2 FQGTGA. The CDR3 consists of 13 residues. V shed 1 base and J shed 8 bases, with 11 bases lying between them. CDR3 DNA sequence: TGTGCCAGCAGCTTAATGGGGGGAAGCGGCTACACCTTC. Translating it yields CASSLMGGSGYTF.

V gene TRBV5-8 combines with J gene TRBJ2-7; TRBD2 matches at 8 bases. Per germline, CDR1 SGHTS and CDR2 YDEGEE. V lost 5 bases, J lost 2 bases, and 6 bases stayed unmatched. This CDR3 has 14 amino acids. Here the CDR3 DNA reads TGTGCCAGCAGAGCGGGGGTAACACCCTACGAGCAGTACTTC. Translated: CASRAGVTPYEQYF.

This chain connects TRBV10-1 to TRBJ2-7; the D is unclear. Germline CDR1 reads WNHNN; CDR2 reads SYGVQD (reference sequence). This CDR3 region has 13 residues. V lost 3 bases to trimming and J lost 5 bases, with 11 bases between them. The CDR3 loop is CASSDVPGNEQYF. The DNA for the CDR3 is TGCGCCAGCAGTGATGTCCCTGGAAACGAGCAGTACTTC.

The V gene is TRBV7-9, the J gene TRBJ2-4, with D perhaps TRBD1 or TRBD2 (5 bases each). The CDR3 is made up of 16 amino acids. The germline V and J ends were trimmed by 5 bases and 8 bases, with 22 bases remaining between them. Germline V gives CDR1 SEHNR, CDR2 FQNEAQ (reference sequence). For the CDR3, the DNA is TGTGCCAGCAGCCCCCCCCGGGTCGGGGCCTCGGACATTCAGTACTTC. Its protein product is CASSPPRVGASDIQYF. The full variable domain, completed using reference TRBV7-9 and TRBJ2-4, is DTGVSQNPRHKITKRGQNVTFRCDPISEHNRLYWYRQTLGQGPEFLTYFQNEAQLEKSRLLSDRFSAERPKGSFSTLEIQRTEQGDSAMYLCASSPPRVGASDIQYFGAGTRLSVL.

The chain has TRBV19 and TRBJ2-7; D is possibly TRBD2 (6 bases). Trimming pared 3 bases from V and 4 bases from J, leaving 16 bases between. Per the germline V gene, CDR1 is LNHDA and CDR2 is SQIVND (reference sequence). The CDR3 sequence is 15 residues long. The CDR3 DNA reads TGTGCCAGTAGTATCGGTCACGGGGGTGTGTACGAGCAGTACTTC. This sequence encodes CASSIGHGGVYEQYF.

This clone was counted once. This chain links TRBV30 with TRBJ1-6; the D is unclear. The germline V gene encodes CDR1 GTSNPN and CDR2 SVGIG (reference sequence). CDR3 size: 13 residues. V dropped 5 bases and J dropped 7 bases, with 12 bases sitting between them. DNA for the CDR3: TGTGCCTGGGGTCCAGCGCTAAATTCACCCCTCCACTTT. This encodes CAWGPALNSPLHF.

V and J are TRBV11-2 and TRBJ1-1; TRBD1 matches 9 bases. In germline, CDR1 is SGHAT, CDR2 FQNNGV. The CDR3 is 15 amino acids. Losses at the gene ends were 5 bases for V and 4 bases for J; bases not matched to a gene: 8. The CDR3 DNA reads TGTGCCAGCAGCACACCGGGACAGGGCAGCACTGAAGCTTTCTTT. Translated: CASSTPGQGSTEAFF.

There are a few counts of this clone. The V gene is TRBV28, the J gene TRBJ1-1; 9 bases are shared with TRBD1. CDR1 and CDR2 (germline): MDHEN, SYDVKM. The V segment lost 10 bases and the J segment 8 bases; nucleotides outside the gene matches: 14. CDR3 length equals 14 residues. CDR3 loop: CATLNQDRGLEAFF. For the CDR3, the DNA is TGTGCCACCCTAAACCAAGACAGGGGGTTAGAAGCTTTCTTT.

The rearrangement links TRBV6-6 to TRBJ1-1; tentatively, D is TRBD1 (5 bases). The CDR3 covers 13 residues. Germline V gene sequence: CDR1 MNHNY, CDR2 SVGAGI (reference sequence). V lost 10 bases and J 0 bases, leaving 12 bases between the germline ends. The CDR3, as DNA: TGTGCCACCCAGGGTTTTTTGAACACTGAAGCTTTCTTT. Translation: CATQGFLNTEAFF.

The rearrangement joins TRBV7-8 to TRBJ1-3; D perhaps matches TRBD1 (6 bases). V was cut by 8 bases and J by 2 bases, with 22 bases left in between. CDR1 is SGHVS and CDR2 is FQNEAQ in the germline V gene. There are 17 residues in the CDR3. This CDR3 reads CASLYNQQGSTGNTIYF. The CDR3 bases are TGTGCCAGCCTCTATAATCAACAGGGTAGTACTGGAAACACCATATATTTT.

Only one count was recorded for this clone. V usage is TRBV13 and J usage is TRBJ2-3; D is ambiguous. The V end lost 3 bases, the J end lost 6 bases, and 10 bases lay between the germline ends. Germline CDR1 reads PRHDT; CDR2 reads FYEKMQ (reference sequence). CDR3 size: 13 residues. CDR3 residues: CASSLGKADTQYF. CDR3 sequence (DNA): TGTGCCAGCAGCTTGGGGAAAGCGGATACGCAGTATTTT.

This rearrangement joins TRBV28 to TRBJ2-7; D possibly matches TRBD1 or TRBD2 (6 bases each). CDR3 size: 17 residues. Trimming pared 6 bases from V and 3 bases from J, leaving 24 bases between. Germline V lookup: CDR1 MDHEN, CDR2 SYDVKM. Here the CDR3 reads CASRQRRLGQQNYEQYF. CDR3 nucleotides: TGTGCCAGCAGGCAGAGGCGACTAGGACAGCAGAACTACGAGCAGTACTTC.

The chain carries TRBV5-1 and TRBJ2-1, with D uncertain. V was cut by 4 bases and J by 4 bases, with 12 bases left in between. Looked up from germline, CDR1 is SGHRS and CDR2 is YFSETQ. The CDR3 runs to 14 residues. The chain's CDR3 is CASSAQTQYNEQFF. The CDR3 nucleotides read TGCGCCAGCAGCGCCCAGACACAGTACAATGAGCAGTTCTTC.

The CDR3 is CSARVGDTQYF. In DNA form, the CDR3 reads TGCAGTGCTAGAGTGGGTGATACGCAGTATTTT. The V call is TRBV20-1, the J call TRBJ2-3; no firm D call. The germline gives CDR1 DFQATT, CDR2 SNEGSKA (reference sequence). The CDR3 is 11 residues long. V lost 1 base and J lost 6, with 5 bases in between.

V is TRBV25-1 and J is TRBJ2-2, with 10 bases fitting TRBD2. Germline assignment: CDR1 MGHDK and CDR2 SYGVNS. Unmatched junction bases numbered 8, after V lost 6 bases and J lost 4 bases. The CDR3 extends over 16 amino acids. CDR3 sequence: CASRDLAGEVTGELFF. Here the CDR3 DNA reads TGTGCCAGCAGGGACCTAGCGGGAGAGGTCACCGGGGAGCTGTTTTTT.

V gene TRBV5-4 combines with J gene TRBJ1-2; a weak D match, TRBD1 (6 bases). Trimming cost V 2 bases and J 5 bases, with 10 bases left between them. The CDR3 is made up of 13 amino acids. Germline lookup yields CDR1 SGHNT and CDR2 YYREEE (reference sequence). CDR3 DNA sequence: TGTGCCAGCAGCTTAACAGGGTCGTATGGCTACACCTTC. It specifies CASSLTGSYGYTF.

The chain joins TRBV27 to TRBJ2-1, with 10 bases aligning to TRBD2. Germline CDR1 is MNHEY and CDR2 is SMNVEV (reference sequence). The CDR3 consists of 15 residues. V shed 4 bases, J shed 1 base, and the junction held 1 base outside the gene matches. The CDR3, as DNA: TGTGCCAGCAGTTCGGGACTAGCGTCCTACAATGAGCAGTTCTTC. It encodes CASSSGLASYNEQFF.

This chain links TRBV2 with TRBJ1-6, with 9 bases identical to TRBD1. Germline-derived CDR1 and CDR2 are SNHLY and FYNNEI. With 6 bases clipped from V and 7 bases from J, the junction kept 10 bases outside the gene matches. The CDR3 sequence is 16 residues long. The CDR3 is CASRGRDRVDNSPLHF. CDR3 sequence (DNA): TGTGCCAGCAGAGGCCGGGACAGGGTTGACAATTCACCCCTCCACTTT.

The chain joins TRBV11-2 to TRBJ2-7; D might be TRBD1 (6 bases). V was pared by 5 bases and J by 0 bases, with 14 bases between. CDR1 and CDR2 (germline): SGHAT, FQNNGV. This CDR3 is built from 15 residues. The CDR3 reads CASSPRPDSSYEQYF. CDR3 bases: TGTGCCAGCAGCCCGCGCCCGGACAGCTCCTACGAGCAGTACTTC.

The chain employs TRBV11-2 and TRBJ2-2; D remains ambiguous. V was clipped by 6 bases and J by 6 bases, with 17 bases between them. There are 15 residues in the CDR3. Germline V gives CDR1 SGHAT, CDR2 FQNNGV. The CDR3 loop reads CASRDRRRIAGELFF. In nucleotides, the CDR3 is TGTGCCAGCAGGGACCGACGGAGAATTGCCGGGGAGCTGTTTTTT.

The rearrangement uses TRBV7-9 and TRBJ1-2; D is unresolved. This CDR3 contains 15 residues. The germline CDR1 and CDR2 sequences are SEHNR and FQNEAQ (reference sequence). Trimming pared 2 bases from V and 4 bases from J, leaving 14 bases between. CDR3 in DNA: TGTGCCAGCAGCTTACCGGTAGGGTGGGGCTATGGCTACACCTTC. Translating gives CASSLPVGWGYGYTF.